This TCR beta chain came from a study of blood T cell repertoires in COVID-19. V lost 3 bases, J lost 3 bases, and 13 bases stayed unmatched. The CDR3 length is 19 residues. Per germline, CDR1 KGHSH and CDR2 LQKENI. Repertoires were generated with immunoSEQ multiplex PCR, while TCRdb's copy carries only in-frame clones and drops some. The sample lists approximately 340,000 clones; just over 90% were seen once. The sequenced material came from PBMCs or T cells enriched from blood (not recorded which). The rearrangement joins TRBV18 to TRBJ2-6; 8 bases agree with TRBD1. This TCR was recovered from a woman aged 40 to 49 who had been exposed to COVID-19. This chain's CDR3 is CASSPAKMQGANGANVLTF. The CDR3 DNA reads TGTGCCAGCTCACCCGCCAAGATGCAGGGGGCAAATGGGGCCAACGTCCTGACTTTC.